Below, 20 T cell receptor beta chains from the same sample are listed, as sequenced in a study of T cells after yellow fever vaccination. Using its own MiXCR run on the 5' RACE reads, TCRdb lists one record per CDR3 protein. The data contain 300,000 or so distinct CDR3 sequences, under 9% of them seen just once; the ten biggest clones take up 3% to 3.5%. This specimen consisted of CD4+ T cells sorted from PBMCs, obtained 5 days after the yellow fever booster vaccination. The receptors were sampled from a man aged 18 to 30 who received the YFV17D yellow fever vaccine.

This clonotype has a handful of counts. The chain employs TRBV24-1 and TRBJ2-3; D remains ambiguous. The CDR3 extends over 13 amino acids. CDR1 and CDR2 (germline): KGHDR, SFDVKD. The V end lost 5 bases, the J end lost 2 bases, and 7 bases lay between the germline ends. CDR3 region: CATSVANTDTQYF. CDR3 nucleotide sequence: TGTGCCACCAGTGTTGCGAACACAGATACGCAGTATTTT.

This clonotype has a handful of counts. The chain couples TRBV7-9 to TRBJ1-6; D is perhaps TRBD1 (6 bases). CDR3 length: 16 amino acids. Trimming cost V 6 bases and J 0 bases, with 12 bases left between them. Germline V gene data show CDR1 as SEHNR and CDR2 as FQNEAQ (reference sequence). The CDR3 nucleotides read TGTGCCAGCAGTCCACAGGGAAGCTCCTATAATTCACCCCTCCACTTT. Residues: CASSPQGSSYNSPLHF.

In this sample, this clonotype turned up once. The rearrangement joins TRBV5-1 to TRBJ2-1, with D possibly called TRBD1 or TRBD2 (5 bases each). V shed 7 bases and J shed 0 bases, with 14 bases lying between them. The CDR3 sequence is 15 residues long. Per germline, CDR1 SGHRS and CDR2 YFSETQ. CDR3 region: CASRAAGSSYNEQFF. As DNA, the CDR3 is TGCGCCAGCCGTGCCGCAGGGAGCTCCTACAATGAGCAGTTCTTC.

This chain joins TRBV4-3 and TRBJ1-2; 8 bases are a match to TRBD1. In germline, CDR1 is LGHNA, CDR2 YSLEER. CDR3 length equals 17 residues. Trimming at V came to 4 bases and at J to 6 bases, leaving 16 bases not matched to a gene. CDR3: CASSRGYTGGDPHGYTF. DNA of the CDR3: TGCGCCAGCAGCCGCGGTTATACAGGGGGGGATCCACATGGCTACACCTTC.

This clonotype was observed a handful of times. V gene TRBV29-1 combines with J gene TRBJ2-7; 9 bases line up with TRBD1. After removal of 7 bases from V and 6 bases from J, the junction contained 7 bases not matched to a gene. Germline V lookup: CDR1 SQVTM, CDR2 ANQGSEA. The CDR3 is 12 amino acids. Here the CDR3 reads CSGWDRAGEQYF. CDR3 DNA sequence: TGCAGCGGATGGGACAGGGCAGGCGAGCAGTACTTC.

J is TRBJ2-7 and V is TRBV12-3 or TRBV12-4, with a weak D call TRBD2 (6 bases). Trimming took 6 bases from V and 0 from J, leaving 15 bases between them. The CDR3 totals 15 residues. This CDR3 is CASSAGTRSSYEQYF. CDR3 DNA: TGTGCCAGCAGCGCCGGGACTCGTAGCTCCTACGAGCAGTACTTC.

The sample holds many counts of this clonotype. The chain employs TRBV7-7 and TRBJ2-7, with 10 bases aligning to TRBD1. The CDR3 has 15 residues. Germline assignment: CDR1 SSHAT and CDR2 FNYEAQ (reference sequence). Trimming took 5 bases from V and 0 from J; bases not matched to a gene: 4. This chain's CDR3 is CASSPRTGGSYEQYF. DNA of the CDR3: TGTGCCAGCAGCCCTCGGACAGGGGGCTCCTACGAGCAGTACTTC.

This clonotype was detected a few times. The chain employs TRBV6-1 and TRBJ2-3; D may be TRBD2 (6 bases). Germline V gene data show CDR1 as MNHNS and CDR2 as SASEGT. CDR3 size: 12 residues. The V gene lost 3 bases and the J gene lost 8 bases, with 9 bases spanning the gap. The chain's CDR3 is CASSEQGGTQYF. CDR3 in DNA: TGTGCCAGCAGTGAGCAGGGAGGTACGCAGTATTTT.

This clonotype was counted between two and nine times. The CDR3 nucleotides read TGTGCCAGCAGCCTCCGGAGGACAGGGACTGGTGAGCAGTTCTTC. Translation: CASSLRRTGTGEQFF. The rearrangement links TRBV9 to TRBJ2-1; 8 bases align to TRBD1. Germline V gives CDR1 SGDLS, CDR2 YYNGEE. The CDR3 is 15 amino acids. V lost 4 bases to trimming and J lost 9 bases; unmatched junction nucleotides: 12. Based on the CDR3 plus reference TRBV9 and TRBJ2-1, the full variable domain is DSGVTQTPKHLITATGQRVTLRCSPRSGDLSVYWYQQSLDQGLQFLIQYYNGEERAKGNILERFSAQQFPDLHSELNLSSLELGDSALYFCASSLRRTGTGEQFFGPGTRLTVL.

This clonotype turned up a few times. The chain uses TRBV10-1 and TRBJ2-3; D gene uncertain. CDR1 is WNHNN, CDR2 SYGVQD, per germline (reference sequence). This CDR3 is built from 12 residues. Trimming left V 4 bases short and J 4 bases short, with 6 bases between. The CDR3 bases are TGCGCCAGCAGTGGGGCGGCAGATACGCAGTATTTT. Translating gives CASSGAADTQYF.

This clonotype was counted only a few times. The J gene is TRBJ2-4, the V gene TRBV7-8, with 7 nucleotides matching TRBD1. The CDR3 covers 19 residues. J gave up 1 base and V 0 bases, and 12 bases lay outside the gene matches. The germline V gene has CDR1 SGHVS and CDR2 FQNEAQ. The CDR3 sequence: CASSLADFWPQGAKNIQYF. CDR3 DNA sequence: TGTGCCAGCAGCTTAGCTGATTTTTGGCCACAGGGGGCCAAAAACATTCAGTACTTC. Filled out from reference TRBV7-8 and TRBJ2-4, the complete variable domain reads GAGVSQSPRYKVAKRGQDVALRCDPISGHVSLFWYQQALGQGPEFLTYFQNEAQLDKSGLPSDRFFAERPEGSVSTLKIQRTQQEDSAVYLCASSLADFWPQGAKNIQYFGAGTRLSVL.

This clonotype was picked up a small number of times. This rearrangement joins TRBV2 to TRBJ1-2, with TRBD1 as a possible D gene (6 bases). This CDR3 region has 14 residues. Per the germline V gene, CDR1 is SNHLY and CDR2 is FYNNEI. Trimming pared 2 bases from V and 2 bases from J, leaving 9 bases between. CDR3 nucleotide sequence: TGTGCCAGCAGTGAACAACAGGGAAACTATGGCTACACCTTC. The encoded protein is CASSEQQGNYGYTF.

The V and J genes are TRBV7-2 and TRBJ2-7; D is possibly TRBD2 (5 bases). The CDR3 is 15 residues long. Trimming cost V 5 bases and J 3 bases, with 17 bases left between them. Per germline, CDR1 SGHTA and CDR2 FQGNSA. In nucleotides, the CDR3 is TGTGCCAGCAGCCTCGAGGGTCGAGGCGGCTACGAGCAGTACGTC. Encoded protein: CASSLEGRGGYEQYV.

The J gene is TRBJ2-3, the V gene TRBV5-1, with TRBD2 identical over 16 bases. Germline loops: CDR1 SGHRS, CDR2 YFSETQ. The CDR3 extends over 16 amino acids. V gave up 4 bases and J gave up 9 bases; unmatched junction bases: 8. The CDR3 bases are TGCGCCAGCAGCACCGGGACTAGCGGGGGGGCCTCGACGCAGTATTTT. This codes for CASSTGTSGGASTQYF.

The rearrangement uses TRBV2 and TRBJ2-7; unclear D gene. Trimming left V 2 bases short and J 3 bases short, with 11 bases between. CDR3 length: 14 amino acids. CDR1 and CDR2 from the germline V gene are SNHLY and FYNNEI. For the CDR3, the DNA is TGTGCCAGCAGTGAAACGCGGCAGATCTACGAGCAGTACGTC. Encoded protein: CASSETRQIYEQYV.

This chain uses TRBV12-3 or TRBV12-4 with TRBJ2-1; 10 bases map to TRBD2. This CDR3 spans 14 amino acids. V lost 8 bases to trimming and J lost 3 bases; unmatched junction nucleotides: 4. CDR3 in amino acids: CASYQRGGYNEQFF. CDR3 DNA sequence: TGTGCCAGCTACCAGCGGGGGGGCTACAATGAGCAGTTCTTC.

The chain carries TRBV5-1 and TRBJ2-1, with D tentatively TRBD1 or TRBD2 (6 bases each). The CDR3 extends over 15 amino acids. The V gene's germline CDR1 is SGHRS and CDR2 YFSETQ. Between the trimmed V and J ends, which lost 3 bases and 6 bases, there was a span of 16 bases. In nucleotides, the CDR3 is TGCGCCAGCAGCTCCCTCAAAGAGGGGGGCAATGAGCAGTTCTTC. Translating it yields CASSSLKEGGNEQFF.

This clonotype was counted only a few times. The rearrangement links TRBV18 to TRBJ2-5, with D perhaps TRBD1 (6 bases). The CDR3 loop spans 14 amino acids. CDR1 KGHSH and CDR2 LQKENI come from the germline V gene. Trimming left V 1 base short and J 5 bases short, with 11 bases between. DNA for the CDR3: TGTGCCAGCTCACCACGTAGCCAGGGGGAGACCCAGTACTTC. Protein product: CASSPRSQGETQYF.

This clonotype was seen a handful of times. V gene TRBV18 combines with J gene TRBJ2-3; TRBD2 aligns across 7 bases. Losses at the gene ends were 3 bases for V and 0 bases for J; bases not matched to a gene: 3. The CDR3 totals 15 residues. Germline V CDR1 and CDR2: KGHSH, LQKENI. As DNA, the CDR3 is TGTGCCAGCTCACCGGGGAGGGCCAGCACAGATACGCAGTATTTT. Its protein product is CASSPGRASTDTQYF.

This sequence joins TRBV6-5 and TRBJ2-1, with D unclear. This CDR3 has 15 amino acids. V was shortened by 5 bases and J by 5 bases, with 16 bases between the two germline ends. Germline CDR1 reads MNHEY; CDR2 reads SVGAGI. The CDR3 loop is CASSPANLGHNEQFF. CDR3 nucleotides: TGTGCCAGCAGTCCCGCCAATCTCGGCCACAATGAGCAGTTCTTC.